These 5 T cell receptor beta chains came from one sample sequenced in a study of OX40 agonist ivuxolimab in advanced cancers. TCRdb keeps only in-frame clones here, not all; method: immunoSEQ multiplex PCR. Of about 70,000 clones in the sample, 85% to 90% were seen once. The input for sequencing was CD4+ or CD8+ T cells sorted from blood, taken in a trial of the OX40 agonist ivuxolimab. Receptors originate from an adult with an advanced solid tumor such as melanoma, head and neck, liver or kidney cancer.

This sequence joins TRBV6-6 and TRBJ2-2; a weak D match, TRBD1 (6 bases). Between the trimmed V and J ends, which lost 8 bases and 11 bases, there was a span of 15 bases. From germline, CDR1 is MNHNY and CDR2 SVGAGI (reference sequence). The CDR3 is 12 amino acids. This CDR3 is CASSGGIGELFF. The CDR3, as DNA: TGTGCCAGCTCTGGGGGCATCGGTGAGCTGTTTTTT.

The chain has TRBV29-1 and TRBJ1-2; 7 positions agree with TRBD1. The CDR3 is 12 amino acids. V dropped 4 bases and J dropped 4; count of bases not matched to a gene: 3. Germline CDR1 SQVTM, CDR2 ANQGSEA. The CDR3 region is CSVGDRAYGYTF. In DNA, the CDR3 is TGCAGCGTTGGTGACAGGGCCTATGGCTACACCTTC.

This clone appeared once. The CDR3 DNA sequence: TGTGCCAGCAGCTTAGAGGGGCAGGGGAGGATTGAAGCTTTCTTT. Residues: CASSLEGQGRIEAFF. The chain joins TRBV11-2 to TRBJ1-1; a weak D match, TRBD1 (6 bases). V dropped 0 bases and J dropped 7 bases, with 15 bases sitting between them. Germline CDR1 SGHAT, CDR2 FQNNGV. This CDR3 has 15 residues. Complete variable domain (other parts from reference TRBV11-2 and TRBJ1-1): EAGVAQSPRYKIIEKRQSVAFWCNPISGHATLYWYQQILGQGPKLLIQFQNNGVVDDSQLPKDRFSAERLKGVDSTLKIQPAKLEDSAVYLCASSLEGQGRIEAFFGQGTRLTVV.

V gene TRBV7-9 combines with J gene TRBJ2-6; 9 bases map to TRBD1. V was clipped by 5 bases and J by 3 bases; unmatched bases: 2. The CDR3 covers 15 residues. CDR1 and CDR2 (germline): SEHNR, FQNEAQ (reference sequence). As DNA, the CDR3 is TGTGCCAGCAGCGGACAGGGGTATGGGGCCAACGTCCTGACTTTC. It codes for CASSGQGYGANVLTF.

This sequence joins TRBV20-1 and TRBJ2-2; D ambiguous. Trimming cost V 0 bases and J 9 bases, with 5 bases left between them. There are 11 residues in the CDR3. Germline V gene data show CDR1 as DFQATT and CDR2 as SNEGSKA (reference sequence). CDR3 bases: TGCAGTGCTAGAGATCGGCGGGAGCTGTTTTTT. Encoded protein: CSARDRRELFF.